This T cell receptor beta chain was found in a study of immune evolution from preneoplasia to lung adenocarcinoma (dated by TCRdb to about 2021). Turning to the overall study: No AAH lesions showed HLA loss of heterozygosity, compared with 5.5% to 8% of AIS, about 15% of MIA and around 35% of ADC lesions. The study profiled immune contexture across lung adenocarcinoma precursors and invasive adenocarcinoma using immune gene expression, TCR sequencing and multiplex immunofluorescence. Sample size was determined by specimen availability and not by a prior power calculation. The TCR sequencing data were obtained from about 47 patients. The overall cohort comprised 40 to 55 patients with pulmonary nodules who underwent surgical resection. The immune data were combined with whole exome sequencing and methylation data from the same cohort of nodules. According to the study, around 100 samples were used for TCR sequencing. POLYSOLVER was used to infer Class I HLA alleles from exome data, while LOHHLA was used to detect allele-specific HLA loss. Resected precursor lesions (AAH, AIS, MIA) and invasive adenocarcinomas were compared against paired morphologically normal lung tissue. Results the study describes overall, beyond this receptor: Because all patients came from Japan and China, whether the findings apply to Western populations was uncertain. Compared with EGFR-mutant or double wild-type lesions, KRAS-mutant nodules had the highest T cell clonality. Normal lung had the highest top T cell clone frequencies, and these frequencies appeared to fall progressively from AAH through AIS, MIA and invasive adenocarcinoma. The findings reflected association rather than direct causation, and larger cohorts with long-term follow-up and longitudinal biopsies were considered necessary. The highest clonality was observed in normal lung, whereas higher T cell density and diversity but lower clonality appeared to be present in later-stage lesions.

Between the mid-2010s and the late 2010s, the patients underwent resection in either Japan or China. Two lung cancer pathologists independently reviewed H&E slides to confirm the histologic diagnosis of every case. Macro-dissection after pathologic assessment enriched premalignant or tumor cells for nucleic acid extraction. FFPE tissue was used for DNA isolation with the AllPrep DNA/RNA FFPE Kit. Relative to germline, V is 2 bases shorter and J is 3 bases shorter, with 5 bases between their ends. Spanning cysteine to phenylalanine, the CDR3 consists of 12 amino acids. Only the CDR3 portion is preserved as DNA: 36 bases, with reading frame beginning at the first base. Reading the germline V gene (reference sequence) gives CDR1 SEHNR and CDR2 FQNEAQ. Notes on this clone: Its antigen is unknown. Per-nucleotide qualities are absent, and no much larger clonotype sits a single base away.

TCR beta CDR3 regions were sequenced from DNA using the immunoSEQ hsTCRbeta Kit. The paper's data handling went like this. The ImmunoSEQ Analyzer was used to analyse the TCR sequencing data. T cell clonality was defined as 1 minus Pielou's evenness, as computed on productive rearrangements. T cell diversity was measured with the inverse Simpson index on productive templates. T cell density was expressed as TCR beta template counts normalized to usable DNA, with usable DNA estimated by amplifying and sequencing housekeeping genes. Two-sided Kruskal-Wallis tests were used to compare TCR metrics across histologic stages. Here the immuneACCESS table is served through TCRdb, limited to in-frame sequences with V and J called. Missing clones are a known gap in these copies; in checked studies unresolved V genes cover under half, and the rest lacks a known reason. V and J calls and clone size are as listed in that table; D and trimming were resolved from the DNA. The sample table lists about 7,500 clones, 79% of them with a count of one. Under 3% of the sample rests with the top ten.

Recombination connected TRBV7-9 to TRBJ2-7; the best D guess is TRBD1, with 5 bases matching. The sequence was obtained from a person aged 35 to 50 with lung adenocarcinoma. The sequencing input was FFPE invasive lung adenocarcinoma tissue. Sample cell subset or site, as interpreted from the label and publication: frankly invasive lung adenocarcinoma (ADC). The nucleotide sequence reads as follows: TGTGCCAGCAGCTTACAGGGCTACGAGCAGTACTTC. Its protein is CASSLQGYEQYF.